This paragraph reports one T cell receptor beta chain. Its antigen is as yet unknown. This entry belongs to a study of CD8+ T cells in alopecia areata. About the study: Treatment of the treated patients consisted of oral tofacitinib, 5 to 10 mg twice daily. The study's findings and limits: Amid tofacitinib therapy, many expanded lesional clones stayed present in scalp and blood. Greater clonality was observed in lesional scalp samples, especially alopecia totalis/universalis, versus normal scalp.

Sample treatment: oral pan-JAK inhibitor, 5-10 mg twice daily. V shed 4 bases, J shed 0 bases, and the junction held 2 bases outside the gene matches. Germline V gene lookup returns CDR1 SGHTA and CDR2 FQGNSA. The length of the CDR3 is 15 residues. RNA was isolated and reverse transcribed to cDNA, the sequencing template. Sequencing was performed with immunoSEQ multiplex PCR; in TCRdb, only in-frame clones are kept and a portion is missing. The sample holds fewer than 150,000 clones, about four fifths seen once. The source is a human donor with alopecia areata. The material was CD8+ T cells sorted from blood, obtained at week 4, from a patient treated with tofacitinib. The chain has TRBV7-2 and TRBJ2-7; 11 nucleotides agree with TRBD1. As DNA, the CDR3 is TGTGCCAGCAGCTGGGGACAGGGGGTCTCCTACGAGCAGTACTTC. It codes for CASSWGQGVSYEQYF.